Listed below are T cell receptor beta chains from one sample, sequenced in a study of blood T cell repertoires in COVID-19. Sequenced by immunoSEQ multiplex PCR; TCRdb stores in-frame clones only, minus some. The data show under 350,000 clones, approximately 86% seen once. Sequencing was performed on PBMCs or T cells enriched from blood (not recorded which). All receptors derive from a woman between 40 and 55 years old with acute COVID-19. Both conserved end residues are part of each CDR3. A D gene is named only where the DNA matches it firmly. Rows may omit the clone size; those that give it use once, few, many or a size class.

D gene | clone size | J gene | V gene | CDR3 DNA | CDR3 protein
NA | many | TRBJ1-6 | TRBV6-5 | TGTGCCAGCAGTTACTCAGGGGGTGATTCACCCCTCCACTTT | CASSYSGGDSPLHF
TRBD2 | once | TRBJ2-3 | TRBV9 | TGTGCCAGCAGCGTCGGGACTAGCGGGAACACAGATACGCAGTATTTT | CASSVGTSGNTDTQYF
NA | NA | TRBJ2-7 | TRBV11-2 | TGTGCCAGCAGCTTACAGGGTACTCTCTCTCACGAGCAGTACTTC | CASSLQGTLSHEQYF
NA | NA | TRBJ1-6 | TRBV10-3 | TGTGCCATCAGTGGGAACAGCATGATGAACAATTCACCCCTCCACTTT | CAISGNSMMNNSPLHF
NA | NA | TRBJ1-1 | TRBV21-1 | TGTGCCAGCAGCACATCAGGGGGAATGGGGGGCCGGAAGAACACTGAAGCTTTCTTT | CASSTSGGMGGRKNTEAFF
TRBD1 | NA | TRBJ1-2 | TRBV28 | TGTGCCAGTACACTTCAGGGGGCCAGGGGCTACACCTTC | CASTLQGARGYTF
TRBD1 | few | TRBJ1-2 | TRBV19 | TGTGCCAGTAGCCAAACGACAGGGAGTCGCTATGGCTACACCTTC | CASSQTTGSRYGYTF
NA | once | TRBJ1-3 | TRBV10-3 | TGTGCCATCAGTGAAGCAACCAGGGGAAACACCATATATTTT | CAISEATRGNTIYF
NA | NA | TRBJ2-7 | TRBV6-5 | TGTGCCAGCAGTAGAAACAGGGAACAGACCTACGAGCAGTACTTC | CASSRNREQTYEQYF
NA | NA | TRBJ1-2 | TRBV5-8 | TGTGCCAGCAGCTTGAAGACAGTCGCTAACTATGGCTACACCTTC | CASSLKTVANYGYTF
NA | NA | TRBJ1-3 | TRBV7-2 | TGTGCCAGCAGCTTAGTGTCAATTGGAAACACCATATATTTT | CASSLVSIGNTIYF
NA | NA | TRBJ2-7 | TRBV7-2 | TGTGCCAGCAGCTTAGCCCCTGCACAGGCCCGCGAGCAGTACTTC | CASSLAPAQAREQYF
TRBD1 | NA | TRBJ2-2 | TRBV5-1 | TGCGCCAGCAGCCTCCGGGACAGGGCCTCCGGGGAGCTGTTTTTT | CASSLRDRASGELFF
NA | NA | TRBJ1-2 | TRBV7-9 | TGTGCCAGCAGTTCCCCATGGGGCAACTATGGCTACACCTTC | CASSSPWGNYGYTF
NA | once | TRBJ2-2 | TRBV29-1 | TGCAGCGTTGAAGGTGGGACACTGAACACCGGGGAGCTGTTTTTT | CSVEGGTLNTGELFF
TRBD2 | NA | TRBJ2-3 | TRBV18 | TGTGCCAGCTCGCCTCTAGCGGGAGATTCTGATACGCAGTATTTT | CASSPLAGDSDTQYF
NA | NA | TRBJ2-3 | TRBV27 | TGTGCCAGCAGTTTAACAGTGGCAGATACGCAGTATTTT | CASSLTVADTQYF
TRBD2 | once | TRBJ2-5 | TRBV7-9 | TGTGCCAGCAGCTCCGGACTAGCGGGGTACCAAGAGACCCAGTACTTC | CASSSGLAGYQETQYF
TRBD1 | NA | TRBJ1-5 | TRBV28 | TGTGCCAGCAGTTCAGACAGGGCTAAGAATCAGCCCCAGCATTTT | CASSSDRAKNQPQHF
NA | NA | TRBJ2-3 | TRBV19 | TGTGCCAGTAGTAGAGGGAAGGCCGTCGATACGCAGTATTTT | CASSRGKAVDTQYF
NA | NA | TRBJ2-5 | TRBV5-1 | TGCGCCAGCAGCTTAGCAGACAGGCGTACAGAGACCCAGTACTTC | CASSLADRRTETQYF
TRBD2 | NA | TRBJ2-4 | TRBV19 | TGTGCCAGTACCCAACTAGCGGGGGGTCCGTCCTACTTC | CASTQLAGGPSYF
NA | NA | TRBJ1-1 | TRBV7-8 | TGTGCCAGCAGCTTTACTACTATGAACACTGAAGCTTTCTTT | CASSFTTMNTEAFF
NA | NA | TRBJ1-5 | TRBV7-2 | TGTGCCAGCAGCTTCAATGCAGTTAATCAGCCCCAGCATTTT | CASSFNAVNQPQHF
NA | NA | TRBJ2-7 | TRBV7-9 | TGTGCCAGCAGCTTAGAAGCCCTCGGCGAGCAGTACTTC | CASSLEALGEQYF
TRBD2 | NA | TRBJ2-1 | TRBV5-4 | TGTGCCAGCAGCTCCGGTGGGGGGGGTTCCTACAATGAGCAGTTCTTC | CASSSGGGGSYNEQFF
TRBD1 | NA | TRBJ1-6 | TRBV18 | TGTGCCAGCTCGGGACAGGGGCAATATAATTCACCCCTCCACTTT | CASSGQGQYNSPLHF
NA | NA | TRBJ1-1 | TRBV28 | TGTGCCAGCAGTCCCGGGGGAGGTAACACTGAAGCTTTCTTT | CASSPGGGNTEAFF
NA | NA | TRBJ2-5 | TRBV5-1 | TGCGCCAGCAGCCGGGACTTCCAAGAGACCCAGTACTTC | CASSRDFQETQYF
NA | NA | TRBJ2-5 | TRBV5-8 | TGTGCCAGCAGCTTGGGCACGAGGGACTACCAAGAGACCCAGTACTTC | CASSLGTRDYQETQYF
NA | once | TRBJ1-2 | TRBV11-2 | TGTGCCAGCAGCTTAGCCCCCCTTACAGTCTTCTATGGCTACACCTTC | CASSLAPLTVFYGYTF
TRBD1 | NA | TRBJ1-2 | TRBV19 | TGTGCCAGTAGTAGTATATGGGGGACAGGGGGCGACTATGGCTACACCTTC | CASSSIWGTGGDYGYTF
TRBD2 | NA | TRBJ2-1 | TRBV7-8 | TGTGCCAGCAGCCCCACAAGAGCGGGAGTTACTACTAATGAGCAGTTCTTC | CASSPTRAGVTTNEQFF
TRBD1 | NA | TRBJ2-7 | TRBV12-3/TRBV12-4 | TGTGCCAGCAGGATAACAGGGGACGAGCAGTACTTC | CASRITGDEQYF
TRBD1 | NA | TRBJ1-5 | TRBV9 | TGTGCCAGCAGCGATTCCGGGACAGTTAATCAGCCCCAGCATTTT | CASSDSGTVNQPQHF
TRBD1 | NA | TRBJ2-5 | TRBV11-2 | TGTGCCAGCAGCTTAGGAGACAGGGGGAAACAAGAGACCCAGTACTTC | CASSLGDRGKQETQYF
NA | NA | TRBJ1-6 | TRBV18 | TGTGCCAGCTCACCCCCGGGAAATAATTCACCCCTCCACTTT | CASSPPGNNSPLHF
NA | NA | TRBJ2-1 | TRBV5-4 | TGTGCCAGCAGCTTGCCCAGGCAGGCCTACAATGAGCAGTTCTTC | CASSLPRQAYNEQFF
NA | NA | TRBJ2-3 | TRBV20-1 | TGCAGTGCTAGTGGGAGGCGCGCAGATACGCAGTATTTT | CSASGRRADTQYF
NA | NA | TRBJ1-2 | TRBV28 | TGTGCCAGCATGGCGGGGGGCGCTGCCTATGGCTACACCTTC | CASMAGGAAYGYTF
NA | NA | TRBJ1-1 | TRBV27 | TGTGCCAGCAGTACGTTTGACAGGTTGAGGACTGAAGCTTTCTTT | CASSTFDRLRTEAFF
TRBD1 | NA | TRBJ1-2 | TRBV5-4 | TGTGCCAGCAGCTTGGCCGAGGGGGCGTACTATGGCTACACCTTC | CASSLAEGAYYGYTF
TRBD2 | NA | TRBJ2-7 | TRBV18 | TGTGCCAGCTCACCGCTAGCGGGGGCGCCCTACGAGCAGTACTTC | CASSPLAGAPYEQYF
NA | NA | TRBJ2-3 | TRBV6-5 | TGTGCCAGCAGTTTGGGGAGAGGTGAGACAGATACGCAGTATTTT | CASSLGRGETDTQYF
NA | NA | TRBJ1-1 | TRBV29-1 | TGCAGCGTTGAAGATCTGACAGTGAACACTGAAGCTTTCTTT | CSVEDLTVNTEAFF
TRBD1 | NA | TRBJ1-2 | TRBV6-2/TRBV6-3 | TGTGCCAGCAGCTCGGGACAGGGCTGGGTTGATGGCTACACCTTC | CASSSGQGWVDGYTF
TRBD2 | NA | TRBJ2-7 | TRBV10-2 | TGCGCCAGCCATGGTGGGGTCTTGGGCAGCGGGGTGAAGGTGCAGTACTTC | CASHGGVLGSGVKVQYF
NA | NA | TRBJ1-2 | TRBV13 | TGTGCCAGCAGCTTTAACCTAATCTATGGCTACACCTTC | CASSFNLIYGYTF
TRBD2 | NA | TRBJ2-5 | TRBV19 | TGTGCCACCAAGGGCGGGGGTTCGGAGACCCAGTACTTC | CATKGGGSETQYF
NA | once | TRBJ1-5 | TRBV16 | TGTGCCAGCAGCCAATCCACAGGCCCAGATCAGCCCCAGCATTTT | CASSQSTGPDQPQHF
NA | NA | TRBJ2-5 | TRBV5-6 | TGTGCCAGCAGCTTGGCCGGGGTGCCCAGAGGCCAGTACTTC | CASSLAGVPRGQYF
NA | NA | TRBJ1-1 | TRBV5-4 | TGTGCCAGCACCGGCGGCTCCAGGGCGAGAGCCACTGAAGCTTTCTTT | CASTGGSRARATEAFF
NA | NA | TRBJ2-7 | TRBV2 | TGTGCCAGCAGTGTCAGCGAGGGTGGCGGCTACGAGCAGTACTTC | CASSVSEGGGYEQYF